This note documents a single TCR beta chain sequence. The data stem from a study of response to subunit inactivated influenza vaccine. The CDR3 sequence is 15 residues long. Trimming at V came to 4 bases and at J to 3 bases, leaving 6 bases not matched to a gene. The germline gives CDR1 SEHNR, CDR2 FQNEAQ (reference sequence). TCRdb recomputed calls from the RT-PCR reads with MiXCR, one row per CDR3 protein. The sample records some 300,000 distinct CDR3 sequences, over 20% being singletons. The chain recombines TRBV7-9 with TRBJ2-7, with TRBD1 matching 10 bases. The clonotype was recovered from a man in his fifties or sixties who received an inactivated influenza vaccine. Sequences were derived from PBMCs from blood, sampled about 20 months after vaccination. The CDR3 DNA reads as TGTGCCAGCAGCTCATTCGGGACAGGGGACTACGAGCAGTACTTC. Its protein product is CASSSFGTGDYEQYF.